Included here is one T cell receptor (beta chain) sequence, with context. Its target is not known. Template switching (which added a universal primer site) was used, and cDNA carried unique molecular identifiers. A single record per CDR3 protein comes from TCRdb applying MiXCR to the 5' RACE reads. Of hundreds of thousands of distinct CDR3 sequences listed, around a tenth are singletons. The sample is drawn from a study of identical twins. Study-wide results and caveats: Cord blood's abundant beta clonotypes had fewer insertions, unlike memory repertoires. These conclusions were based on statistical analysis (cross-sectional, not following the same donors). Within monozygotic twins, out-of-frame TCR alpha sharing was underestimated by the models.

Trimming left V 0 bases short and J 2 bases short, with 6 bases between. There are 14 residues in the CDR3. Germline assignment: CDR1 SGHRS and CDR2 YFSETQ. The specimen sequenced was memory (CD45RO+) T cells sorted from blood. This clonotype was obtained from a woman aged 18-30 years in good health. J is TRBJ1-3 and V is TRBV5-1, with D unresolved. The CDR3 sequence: CASSLGETGNTIYF. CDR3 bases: TGCGCCAGCAGCTTGGGGGAGACTGGAAACACCATATATTTT.